This T cell receptor (beta chain) is drawn from a study of T cell repertoires in cytomegalovirus infection. Study observations and caveats: Across the ex vivo response, the dominant clonotypes were HLA-C-restricted CMV-specific TCR beta clonotypes.

This clonotype was seen at least ten times. Its antigen is still unknown. The CDR3 sequence is 15 residues long. CDR1 SGHVS and CDR2 FNYEAQ come from the germline V gene. V trimming: 4 bases; J trimming: 4 bases; junction bases outside the gene matches: 8. TCRdb reprocessed the reads via MiXCR and lists one record per CDR3 protein. Seen here are nearly 650,000 distinct CDR3 sequences, roughly 24% observed once, and the top ten hold under 8.5%. The chain joins TRBV7-6 to TRBJ1-1; 8 bases align to TRBD1. Specimen: CD8+ T cells from PBMCs. The receptor was isolated from a human donor in good health (CMV status not recorded). Some clones in this sample may be carry-over from other donors' samples. The CDR3 is CASSWYVTGGTEAFF. The CDR3 nucleotides are TGTGCCAGCAGCTGGTACGTAACAGGGGGCACTGAAGCTTTCTTT. Using reference TRBV7-6 and TRBJ1-1 for the parts outside the CDR3, the full variable domain is GAGVSQSPRYKVTKRGQDVALRCDPISGHVSLYWYRQALGQGPEFLTYFNYEAQQDKSGLPNDRFSAERPEGSISTLTIQRTEQRDSAMYRCASSWYVTGGTEAFFGQGTRLTVV.